The 27 T cell receptor beta chains given below trace back to one sample, sequenced in a study of T-cell memory formation after mild COVID-19. TCRdb reprocessed the 5' RACE reads with MiXCR, giving one entry per CDR3 protein. This sample has over 70,000 distinct CDR3 sequences, with approximately 15% found just once. The specimen sequenced was PBMCs or a T cell subset sorted from them (not recorded which). These TCRs come from a man younger than 35 who had mild COVID-19 (a few samples of this study predate the infection). Cell type and time point are not known.

V usage is TRBV9 and J usage is TRBJ1-2, with 9 positions matching TRBD1. Looked up from germline, CDR1 is SGDLS and CDR2 is YYNGEE. CDR3 length equals 15 residues. The V and J ends lost 0 bases and 5 bases, in that order; junction bases with no gene match: 5. This CDR3 is CASSVGDRVWYGYTF. The CDR3 DNA reads TGTGCCAGCAGCGTAGGGGACAGGGTGTGGTATGGCTACACCTTC.

This chain uses TRBV6-2 or TRBV6-3 with TRBJ2-1; D gene uncertain. CDR1 is MNHEY and CDR2 is SVGEGT in the germline V gene. V was trimmed by 10 bases and J by 6 bases, leaving 22 bases between them. The CDR3 runs to 15 residues. The CDR3 region has the DNA TGTGCCACCCTCGCGTGGCCTCCGGGTGGCAATGAGCAGTTCTTC. Protein sequence: CATLAWPPGGNEQFF.

The V call is TRBV6-2 or TRBV6-3, the J call TRBJ2-3, with D unclear. CDR3 length: 16 residues. Germline V gene data show CDR1 as MNHEY and CDR2 as SVGEGT. V gave up 7 bases and J gave up 2 bases, with 19 bases separating them. CDR3 nucleotides: TGTGCCAGCAAGACCATTCCGGGTCCCCACACAGATACGCAGTATTTT. Its protein is CASKTIPGPHTDTQYF.

This clonotype was counted a few times. The rearrangement uses TRBV12-3 or TRBV12-4 and TRBJ1-2; D is unresolved. This CDR3 comprises 16 residues. Trimming took off 5 bases at V and 1 base at J, with 17 bases between the two ends. The chain's CDR3 is CASSPNLGKFNYGYTF. DNA of the CDR3: TGTGCCAGCAGTCCCAACCTGGGGAAATTTAACTATGGCTACACCTTC.

This chain links TRBV7-9 with TRBJ1-1; perhaps TRBD1 as D (5 bases). The CDR3 length is 14 residues. Trimming shortened V by 5 bases and J by 0 bases, and 10 bases separated the two germline ends. Germline V CDR1 and CDR2: SEHNR, FQNEAQ (reference sequence). The CDR3 DNA sequence: TGTGCCAGCAGCCGTAAAGGGGTGAACACTGAAGCTTTCTTT. It codes for CASSRKGVNTEAFF.

The chain has TRBV4-1 and TRBJ1-6; D is unclear. The CDR3 runs 13 residues. Trimming removed 4 bases from V and 9 bases from J, with 10 bases in between. Per germline, CDR1 MGHRA and CDR2 YSYEKL. The CDR3 loop is CASSPTLGSPLHF. The CDR3 region has the DNA TGCGCCAGCAGCCCCACTCTGGGTTCACCCCTCCACTTT.

Ten or more counts support this clonotype. This sequence joins TRBV7-9 and TRBJ2-7, with 10 bases matching TRBD1. J was trimmed by 2 bases and V by 7 bases; bases with no gene match: 8. The CDR3 is made up of 15 amino acids. From germline, CDR1 is SEHNR and CDR2 FQNEAQ (reference sequence). The CDR3 DNA sequence: TGTGCCAGCACCACCCCGGGACAGGGGACCTACGAGCAGTACTTC. It yields the protein CASTTPGQGTYEQYF.

This chain joins TRBV20-1 and TRBJ2-5, with a possible D match to TRBD2 (7 bases). Germline assignment: CDR1 DFQATT and CDR2 SNEGSKA (reference sequence). Trimming pared 0 bases from V and 5 bases from J, leaving 19 bases between. The CDR3 covers 16 residues. The DNA for the CDR3 is TGCAGTGCTAGAGACCGATCCGGGGAGGGGGGCGAGACCCAGTACTTC. Translation gives CSARDRSGEGGETQYF.

The chain has TRBV27 and TRBJ2-7; D is uncertain. Germline V lookup: CDR1 MNHEY, CDR2 SMNVEV (reference sequence). The CDR3 has 14 amino acids. V was cut by 3 bases and J by 3 bases, with 12 bases left in between. The DNA for the CDR3 is TGTGCCAGCAGTTTTGGTAGTCACCTCTACGAGCAGTACTTC. It translates to CASSFGSHLYEQYF.

This clonotype was picked up a small number of times. The rearrangement uses TRBV4-1 and TRBJ2-7; a weak D match, TRBD1 (6 bases). CDR1 is MGHRA and CDR2 is YSYEKL in the germline V gene. V lost 1 base, J lost 1 base, and 8 bases lay in between. The CDR3 has 14 residues. The CDR3 here is CASSQGQDSYEQYF. In DNA form, the CDR3 reads TGCGCCAGCAGCCAAGGACAGGATTCCTACGAGCAGTACTTC.

The chain is built from TRBV7-8 and TRBJ2-3; D possibly uses TRBD1 or TRBD2 (5 bases each). Looked up from germline, CDR1 is SGHVS and CDR2 is FQNEAQ. Between the trimmed V and J ends, which lost 5 bases and 4 bases, there was a span of 19 bases. CDR3 size: 16 residues. As DNA, the CDR3 is TGTGCCAGCAGCACCTCGTGGGCTGGGGGACCAGATACGCAGTATTTT. Protein sequence: CASSTSWAGGPDTQYF.

V usage is TRBV5-5 and J usage is TRBJ2-7, with D possibly TRBD1 on 6 matching bases. This CDR3 spans 12 amino acids. Trimming pared 4 bases from V and 5 bases from J, leaving 10 bases between. Germline V gene sequence: CDR1 SGHKS, CDR2 YYEKEE (reference sequence). The CDR3 bases are TGTGCCAGCAGCCCCTGGGGGCACGAGCAGTACGTC. It encodes CASSPWGHEQYV.

V is TRBV7-2 and J is TRBJ1-5; D unresolved. The V end was cut by 2 bases, the J end by 7 bases, with 15 bases between. This CDR3 has 15 residues. Germline CDR1 and CDR2: SGHTA and FQGNSA. CDR3 region: CASSLSEVGYQPQHF. In DNA, the CDR3 is TGTGCCAGCAGCTTATCGGAGGTGGGGTACCAGCCCCAGCATTTT.

J is TRBJ2-1 and V is TRBV7-9; 7 nucleotides align to TRBD1. This CDR3 has 14 residues. Trimming removed 5 bases from V and 3 bases from J; junction bases left unmatched: 4. CDR1 SEHNR and CDR2 FQNEAQ come from the germline V gene (reference sequence). Here the CDR3 reads CASSARDSYNEQFF. The CDR3 nucleotides read TGTGCCAGCAGCGCCCGGGACAGCTACAATGAGCAGTTCTTC.

The rearrangement links TRBV5-1 to TRBJ2-7, with a possible D match to TRBD1 (6 bases). This CDR3 spans 15 amino acids. In germline, CDR1 is SGHRS, CDR2 YFSETQ. Trimming shortened V by 0 bases and J by 3 bases, and 13 bases separated the two germline ends. This CDR3 reads CASSLVSGQHYEQYV. The DNA of the CDR3 is TGCGCCAGCAGCTTGGTGAGCGGACAGCACTACGAGCAGTACGTC.

The V call is TRBV20-1, the J call TRBJ2-7; 9 bases map to TRBD1. Germline V gives CDR1 DFQATT, CDR2 SNEGSKA (reference sequence). With V trimmed by 3 bases and J by 5 bases, 2 bases remained unmatched. The CDR3 has 12 amino acids. The CDR3 bases are TGCAGTGCTAGGGACAGGGGCCACGAGCAGTACGTC. Translation gives CSARDRGHEQYV.

The rearrangement joins TRBV11-2 to TRBJ2-2, with no clear D. V lost 7 bases, J lost 6 bases, and 12 bases lay in between. CDR3 length: 13 residues. Per germline, CDR1 SGHAT and CDR2 FQNNGV. The CDR3 sequence: CASTPVGPGELFF. The CDR3, as DNA: TGTGCCAGCACTCCTGTTGGTCCCGGGGAGCTGTTTTTT.

This clonotype was counted a few times. This chain uses TRBV27 with TRBJ2-5; 7 nucleotides line up with TRBD1. J lost 4 bases, V lost 3 bases, and 2 bases had no gene match. The CDR3 is made up of 13 amino acids. Germline V gives CDR1 MNHEY, CDR2 SMNVEV (reference sequence). This CDR3 reads CASSFNRGETQYF. The CDR3 DNA reads as TGTGCCAGCAGTTTTAACAGGGGAGAGACCCAGTACTTC.

This clonotype was seen more than once but under ten times. This chain connects TRBV6-5 to TRBJ1-1; no clear D gene. The germline CDR1 and CDR2 sequences are MNHEY and SVGAGI. The CDR3 extends over 14 amino acids. The V and J ends lost 2 bases and 0 bases respectively, with 7 bases between them. CDR3 sequence reads: CASSYGSLNTEAFF. Written as DNA, the CDR3 is TGTGCCAGCAGTTACGGCTCATTGAACACTGAAGCTTTCTTT.

This clonotype was detected ten times or more. The chain employs TRBV6-1 and TRBJ2-3; no reliable D call. The V end lost 4 bases, the J end lost 3 bases, and 17 bases lay between the germline ends. The V gene's germline CDR1 is MNHNS and CDR2 SASEGT. The CDR3 extends over 16 amino acids. This chain's CDR3 is CASSGNPGRETDTQYF. The CDR3 DNA sequence: TGTGCCAGCAGTGGAAATCCGGGCCGTGAGACAGATACGCAGTATTTT.

This clonotype was seen a handful of times. The CDR3 loop is CASSSLGALGYTF. Here the CDR3 DNA reads TGTGCCAGCAGCTCCTTAGGGGCCCTTGGCTACACCTTC. The chain couples TRBV7-3 to TRBJ1-2, with D tentatively TRBD1 (5 bases). The CDR3 has 13 residues. The germline V gene has CDR1 SGHTA and CDR2 FQGTGA. Trimming left V 4 bases short and J 7 bases short, with 13 bases between.

The chain has TRBV6-2 or TRBV6-3 and TRBJ2-7; no reliable D call. The CDR3 contains 16 residues. Per germline, CDR1 MNHEY and CDR2 SVGEGT. This chain's CDR3 is CASSYSSGDRTYEQYV. The DNA for the CDR3 is TGTGCCAGCAGCTACTCATCGGGCGATAGGACCTACGAGCAGTACGTC.

The chain joins TRBV6-5 to TRBJ1-6; D perhaps matches TRBD1 (6 bases). The CDR3 runs 15 residues. Germline V gene sequence: CDR1 MNHEY, CDR2 SVGAGI. The germline V and J ends were trimmed by 2 bases and 10 bases, with 15 bases remaining between them. CDR3 coding DNA: TGTGCCAGCAGTTACGGGGGCAGGGGAGAATCACCCCTCCACTTT. As protein: CASSYGGRGESPLHF.

This clonotype was detected only a few times. The chain carries TRBV6-4 and TRBJ2-3; TRBD2 aligns across 8 bases. After removal of 3 bases from V and 2 bases from J, the junction contained 7 bases not matched to a gene. The CDR3 runs to 16 residues. Germline assignment: CDR1 MRHNA and CDR2 SNTAGT. Written as DNA, the CDR3 is TGTGCCAGCAGTGAGGCGGGGGGAAAACACACAGATACGCAGTATTTT. This codes for CASSEAGGKHTDTQYF.

J is TRBJ1-2 and V is TRBV7-3; D may be TRBD1 (6 bases). V lost 1 base to trimming and J lost 4 bases, with 10 bases between them. Germline values: CDR1 SGHTA, CDR2 FQGTGA. CDR3 size: 14 residues. The CDR3: CASSLKGGSYGYTF. The CDR3 DNA is TGTGCCAGCAGCTTAAAGGGGGGCAGCTATGGCTACACCTTC.

This clonotype was counted between two and nine times. This chain connects TRBV7-9 to TRBJ1-1; D remains ambiguous. The CDR3 length is 13 residues. V shed 6 bases and J shed 0 bases, with 8 bases lying between them. The germline V gene encodes CDR1 SEHNR and CDR2 FQNEAQ (reference sequence). The DNA for the CDR3 is TGTGCCAGCAGAGATACCTTGAACACTGAAGCTTTCTTT. Translation: CASRDTLNTEAFF. Full variable domain (remainder filled in from reference TRBV7-9 and TRBJ1-1): DTGVSQNPRHKITKRGQNVTFRCDPISEHNRLYWYRQTLGQGPEFLTYFQNEAQLEKSRLLSDRFSAERPKGSFSTLEIQRTEQGDSAMYLCASRDTLNTEAFFGQGTRLTVV.

The rearrangement links TRBV29-1 to TRBJ2-5; 10 bases are a match to TRBD2. The V and J ends lost 1 base and 4 bases, in that order; junction bases with no gene match: 3. The CDR3 spans 14 residues. Germline assignment: CDR1 SQVTM and CDR2 ANQGSEA. CDR3 nucleotides: TGCAGCGTTGAAGTGCCTAGCGGGGGAGAGACCCAGTACTTC. This translates into CSVEVPSGGETQYF.